The clone carrying this T cell receptor (beta chain) was seen at least ten times. Looked up from germline, CDR1 is SGHAT and CDR2 is FQNNGV. V was clipped by 0 bases and J by 6 bases, with 12 bases between them. The CDR3 spans 14 residues. TCRdb reprocessed the RT-PCR reads with MiXCR, giving one entry per CDR3 protein. The repertoire consists of about 700,000 distinct CDR3 sequences, with around 14% occurring once and the leading ten covering 3.6%. This receptor was obtained from a female donor in good health, serving as a healthy control. Sequencing was carried out using memory CD4+ T cells from blood. The V call is TRBV11-2, the J call TRBJ2-7; no reliable D call. For the CDR3, the DNA is TGTGCCAGCAGCTTAGATCGTGGGTACAGCGAGCAGTACTTC. Translating gives CASSLDRGYSEQYF.